A selection of T cell receptor beta chains follows, all from one sample in a study of cytomegalovirus exposure and HLA in healthy donors. Libraries were prepared by immunoSEQ multiplex PCR; TCRdb keeps only in-frame clonotypes and omits some of them. The data contain about 65,000 clones, approximately 60% of them singletons. Source material: PBMCs. These receptor sequences come from a man aged 25 to 40 in good health and CMV-seronegative. CDR3s include the opening cysteine and the closing phenylalanine or tryptophan. D genes are given only for firm matches. Some rows mark clone size as missing; the rest say once, few, many or name a class of expanded clone.

j_gene,d_gene,abundance,v_gene,CDR3aa,CDR3nt
TRBJ2-5,TRBD1,-,TRBV30,CAWRTGVRGTQYF,TGTGCCTGGAGGACAGGGGTAAGGGGGACCCAGTACTTC
TRBJ2-7,TRBD1,once,TRBV2,CASRPDRGTSYEQYF,TGTGCCAGCAGGCCCGACAGGGGGACATCCTACGAGCAGTACTTC
TRBJ1-1,TRBD1,-,TRBV6-5,CASSYSGQLTNTEAFF,TGTGCCAGCAGTTACTCGGGACAGCTCACGAACACTGAAGCTTTCTTT
TRBJ2-3,-,-,TRBV5-1,CASSLTSRPGASTDTQYF,TGCGCCAGCAGCTTGACCTCCAGGCCAGGTGCTAGCACAGATACGCAGTATTTT
TRBJ2-5,-,few,TRBV30,CACGEGNKETQYF,TGTGCCTGCGGAGAGGGAAACAAAGAGACCCAGTACTTC
TRBJ1-6,-,-,TRBV16,CASSLQTGRPPLHF,TGTGCCAGCAGCCTACAAACAGGGCGGCCACCCCTCCACTTT
TRBJ2-7,-,-,TRBV9,CASSASQGSYEQYF,TGTGCCAGCAGCGCTTCACAGGGATCCTACGAGCAGTACTTC
TRBJ2-5,-,-,TRBV5-6,CASSSQGGETQYF,TGTGCCAGCAGCTCTCAGGGGGGAGAGACCCAGTACTTC
TRBJ1-4,-,few,TRBV6-1,CASSETYGDGEKLFF,TGTGCCAGCAGTGAAACCTACGGGGATGGCGAAAAACTGTTTTTT
TRBJ1-4,-,few,TRBV5-4,CASSSDRFNEKLFF,TGTGCCAGCAGCTCGGACAGATTTAATGAAAAACTGTTTTTT
TRBJ2-7,-,-,TRBV29-1,CSVEDDYEVHQYF,TGCAGCGTTGAAGATGATTATGAAGTACACCAGTACTTC
TRBJ1-3,-,once,TRBV10-3,CAISDYGGGNTIYF,TGTGCCATCAGTGACTACGGGGGTGGAAACACCATATATTTT
TRBJ2-4,TRBD2,few,TRBV7-8,CASSPRGGYKNIQYF,TGTGCCAGCAGCCCCCGGGGAGGGTACAAAAACATTCAGTACTTC
TRBJ2-1,TRBD1,-,TRBV10-3,CAISRDRIEQFF,TGTGCCATCAGTAGGGACAGGATTGAGCAGTTCTTC
TRBJ2-7,-,few,TRBV6-5,CATKAVYEQYF,TGTGCCACCAAAGCTGTTTACGAGCAGTACTTC
TRBJ1-2,TRBD1,-,TRBV13,CASSPPQGANGYTF,TGTGCCAGCAGCCCCCCCCAGGGGGCAAATGGCTACACCTTC
TRBJ2-7,TRBD2,-,TRBV7-8,CASSATSGTYEQYF,TGTGCCAGCAGCGCCACTAGCGGGACCTACGAGCAGTACTTC
TRBJ2-1,TRBD2,-,TRBV9,CASSEAGGPYNEQFF,TGTGCCAGCAGCGAAGCGGGGGGGCCTTACAATGAGCAGTTCTTC
TRBJ2-3,-,-,TRBV30,CAGGSGDTQYF,TGTGCCGGCGGGTCGGGGGATACGCAGTATTTT
TRBJ2-3,-,-,TRBV5-1,CASREGSTDTQYF,TGCGCCAGCAGGGAGGGTAGCACAGATACGCAGTATTTT
TRBJ2-7,TRBD1,few,TRBV9,CASSAQGQGGDEQYF,TGTGCCAGCAGCGCCCAGGGACAGGGGGGGGACGAGCAGTACTTC
TRBJ2-1,TRBD2,-,TRBV4-1,CASSPTLAGGDNEQFF,TGCGCCAGCAGCCCTACACTAGCGGGGGGGGACAATGAGCAGTTCTTC
TRBJ2-7,-,-,TRBV5-1,CASSLGRDSYEQYF,TGCGCCAGCAGCTTGGGGCGGGATTCGTACGAGCAGTACTTC
TRBJ1-5,-,-,TRBV11-2,CASSLDPVEYSNQPQHF,TGTGCCAGCAGCTTAGATCCCGTGGAGTATAGCAATCAGCCCCAGCATTTT
TRBJ2-1,TRBD1,few,TRBV7-9,CASSGGDRGYNEQFF,TGTGCCAGCAGCGGCGGGGACAGGGGCTACAATGAGCAGTTCTTC
TRBJ2-7,TRBD1,-,TRBV2,CASSTQGAGTYEQYF,TGTGCCAGCAGTACCCAGGGGGCTGGGACCTACGAGCAGTACTTC
TRBJ1-1,-,-,TRBV9,CASSVRVNTEAFF,TGTGCCAGCAGCGTACGAGTGAACACTGAAGCTTTCTTT
TRBJ1-5,TRBD1,-,TRBV6-1,CASSETGGGQPQHF,TGTGCCAGCAGTGAGACAGGGGGCGGTCAGCCCCAGCATTTT
TRBJ2-3,-,-,TRBV7-2,CASTVGGLSTDTQYF,TGTGCCAGCACGGTCGGTGGTTTGAGTACAGATACGCAGTATTTT
TRBJ2-7,-,-,TRBV5-1,CASSQQGNEQYF,TGCGCCAGCAGCCAACAGGGAAATGAGCAGTACTTC
TRBJ2-2,-,-,TRBV4-2,CASSQETRGLNTGELFF,TGTGCCAGCAGCCAAGAAACGCGGGGCTTAAACACCGGGGAGCTGTTTTTT
TRBJ2-7,TRBD1,-,TRBV28,CASSRDSLYEQYF,TGTGCCAGCTCCCGGGACAGTCTCTACGAGCAGTACTTC
TRBJ2-3,-,few,TRBV5-1,CASSTFGEGSSTDTQYF,TGCGCCAGCAGCACCTTCGGCGAGGGCTCTAGCACAGATACGCAGTATTTT
TRBJ2-5,-,-,TRBV6-5,CASSYSLKGTSGTQYF,TGTGCCAGCAGTTACTCTTTAAAGGGAACTAGTGGGACCCAGTACTTC